Sequencing of this T cell receptor beta chain was carried out in a study of blood T cell repertoires in COVID-19 (TCRdb year 2020). For the wider study: The collaborator samples originated in the United States, Italy and Spain and spanned the acute and convalescent phases of COVID-19. The prospective study material was composed of cDNA or gDNA derived from T cells, B-cell-depleted T cells, or PBMCs. The dataset comprised deeply sampled blood TCRbeta repertoires from subjects exposed to, actively infected with, or recovered from COVID-19. The repertoires were released in a freely available public database intended as a resource for research on the immune response to SARS-CoV-2. The samples were drawn from two sources: the first 160 participants of the ongoing ImmuneRACE study, and fewer than 1,500 subjects contributed by 6 global collaborators. Nearly every sample came with metadata listing a de-identified subject ID, COVID-19 status, age in years and sex. Where available, HLA class I and class II types were taken from metadata supplied by the sample provider and were not determined by assay-based typing. Results the study describes overall, beyond this receptor: The amount of clinical and demographic metadata varied by source and participant and was provided uncurated.

Turning to this clone: What this receptor recognizes is not known. Base quality data are lacking; no much larger clone is found one base away.

The immunoSEQ Assay, a bias-controlled multiplex PCR, was used to amplify TCRbeta CDR3 regions from genomic DNA. In the original analysis: Within the assay, amplification of reference gene primers was used to estimate how many nucleated cells each sample contained. To quantify the absolute abundance of each unique TCRbeta CDR3 rearrangement, sequence reads were collapsed and filtered. For each sample, productive Simpson clonality was calculated as the square root of Simpson's diversity index across productive rearrangements. In TCRdb, the immuneACCESS table is reduced to in-frame sequences with V and J assigned. These tables do not hold every clone; where another copy was compared, an unresolved V gene accounts for under half, and the others remain unexplained. V and J calls and clone size are copied from that table; D and trimming were computed from the DNA. The sample contains approximately 160,000 clones, around 80% of them found a single time. 7.3% of the sample lies in the top ten.

Enrolling through a virtual design, the prospective study's participants ranged in age from roughly 18 to 89 years and lived across some 22 United States geographic areas. Cohort assignment in the prospective study relied on participant-reported clinical history from a screening survey and a study questionnaire. ImmuneRACE Cohort 3 recovered participants were defined by two consecutive negative NP/OP PCR tests, healthcare professional clearance, or symptom resolution. In the prospective study, mobile phlebotomists collected whole blood, serum and a nasopharyngeal or oropharyngeal swab from each participant. Prospective study participants could optionally give additional blood draws and questionnaires over a roughly 2-month period. Before DNA extraction, blood samples from the prospective study were shipped at room temperature or frozen. Including cysteine and phenylalanine, the CDR3 has 12 amino acids. The read is trimmed to its CDR3 DNA, 36 bases read in frame from base 1. Via the germline V gene (reference sequence), CDR1 is SGHAT and CDR2 FQDESV. The V end gives up 5 bases and the J end 11 bases, leaving 3 bases in the junction not matched to a gene.

The sequenced material came from PBMCs or T cells enriched from blood (not recorded which). The TCR originated in a middle-aged man who had recovered from COVID-19. Recombination linked TRBV11-1 to TRBJ1-1, and 12 junction bases match TRBD1. Here the CDR3 is given as CASSLGQGAAFF. The DNA reads as follows: TGTGCCAGCAGCCTGGGACAGGGGGCGGCTTTCTTT.